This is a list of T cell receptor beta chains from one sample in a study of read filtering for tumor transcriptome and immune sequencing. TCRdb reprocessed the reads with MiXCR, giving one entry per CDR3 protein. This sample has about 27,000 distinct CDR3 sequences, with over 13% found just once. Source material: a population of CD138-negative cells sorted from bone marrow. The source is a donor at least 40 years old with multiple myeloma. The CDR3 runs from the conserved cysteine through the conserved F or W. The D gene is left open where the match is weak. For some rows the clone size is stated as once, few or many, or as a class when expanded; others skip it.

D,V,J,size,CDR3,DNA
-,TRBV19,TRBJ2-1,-,CASSIADSNYNEQFF,TGTGCCAGTAGTATAGCGGACTCGAACTACAATGAGCAGTTCTTC
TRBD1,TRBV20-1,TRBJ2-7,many,CSATPGQRYEQYF,TGCAGTGCTACTCCGGGACAGCGCTACGAGCAGTACTTC
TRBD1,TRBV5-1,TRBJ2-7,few,CASSPTGFYEQYF,TGCGCCAGCAGCCCGACAGGGTTCTACGAGCAGTACTTC
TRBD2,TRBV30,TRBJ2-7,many,CAWYRPGLAKTYEQYF,TGTGCCTGGTACAGACCGGGACTAGCGAAAACCTACGAGCAGTACTTC
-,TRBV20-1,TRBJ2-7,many,CSARKGDTALEQYF,TGCAGTGCTAGAAAAGGGGACACAGCCTTAGAGCAGTACTTC
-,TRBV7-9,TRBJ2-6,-,CASSLEWYVSLPSGANVLTF,TGTGCCAGCAGCTTAGAATGGTACGTCAGTCTCCCCTCTGGGGCCAACGTCCTGACTTTC
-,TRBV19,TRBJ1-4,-,CASNPTDKNEKLFF,TGTGCCAGTAATCCGACGGATAAAAATGAAAAACTGTTTTTT
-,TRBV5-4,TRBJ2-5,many,CASSWARETQYF,TGTGCCAGCAGCTGGGCGCGGGAGACCCAGTACTTC
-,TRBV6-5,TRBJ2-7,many,CASSYDDVRAGSYEQYF,TGTGCCAGCAGTTACGACGATGTTAGGGCGGGCTCCTACGAGCAGTACTTC
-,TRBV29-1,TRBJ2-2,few,CSVELGGAPPGELFF,TGCAGCGTTGAACTTGGCGGGGCTCCCCCCGGGGAGCTGTTTTTT
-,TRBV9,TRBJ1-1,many,CASSEPHGTNMNTEAFF,TGTGCCAGCAGCGAACCCCATGGGACAAACATGAACACTGAAGCTTTCTTT
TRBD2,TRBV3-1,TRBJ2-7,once,CASSQEPPSGPYEQYF,TGTGCCAGCAGCCAAGAACCACCTAGCGGTCCCTACGAGCAGTACTTC
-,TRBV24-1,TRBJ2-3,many,CATSVDDTDTQYF,TGTGCCACCAGCGTCGATGACACAGATACGCAGTATTTT
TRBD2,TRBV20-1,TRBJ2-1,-,CSAPGGGGNEQFF,TGCAGTGCCCCCGGCGGGGGGGGAAATGAGCAGTTCTTC
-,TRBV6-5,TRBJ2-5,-,CASSFGQGLPETQYF,TGTGCCAGCAGTTTTGGGCAGGGGCTGCCAGAGACCCAGTACTTC
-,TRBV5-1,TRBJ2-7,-,CASSLSTAGATGGYEQYF,TGCGCCAGCAGCTTGTCGACGGCGGGGGCGACTGGGGGATACGAGCAGTACTTC
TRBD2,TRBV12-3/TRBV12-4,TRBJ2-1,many,CASSKLGLAGGDNEQFF,TGTGCCAGCAGTAAACTGGGACTAGCGGGAGGTGACAATGAGCAGTTCTTC
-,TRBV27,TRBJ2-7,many,CASSLSRTPEQYF,TGTGCCAGCAGTTTATCGAGGACTCCCGAGCAGTACTTC
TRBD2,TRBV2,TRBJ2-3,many,CASRSGASTDTQYF,TGTGCCAGCAGGAGCGGGGCTAGCACAGATACGCAGTATTTT
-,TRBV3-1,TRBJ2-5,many,CASSQGRVQETQYF,TGTGCCAGCAGCCAAGGCAGGGTCCAAGAGACCCAGTACTTC
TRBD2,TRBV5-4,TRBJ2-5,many,CASSLARGRGLQETQYF,TGTGCCAGCAGCTTGGCTCGGGGGAGGGGCCTACAAGAGACCCAGTACTTC
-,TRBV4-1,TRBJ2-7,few,CASSQLQGPPPYEQYF,TGCGCCAGCAGCCAACTTCAAGGGCCTCCGCCCTACGAGCAGTACTTC
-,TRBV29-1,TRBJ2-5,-,CSVAGWGQEDQYF,TGCAGCGTTGCTGGCTGGGGGCAAGAGGACCAGTACTTC
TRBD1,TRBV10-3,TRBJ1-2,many,CAIRGTGGAYGYTF,TGTGCCATCAGAGGGACAGGGGGCGCGTATGGCTACACCTTC
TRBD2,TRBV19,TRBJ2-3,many,CASRRASGSTDTQYF,TGTGCCAGTAGGAGGGCTAGCGGGAGCACAGATACGCAGTATTTT
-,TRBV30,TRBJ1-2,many,CAWSTQGGYGYTF,TGTGCCTGGAGTACACAGGGCGGGTATGGCTACACCTTC
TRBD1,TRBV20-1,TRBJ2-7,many,CSAGQGHEQYF,TGCAGTGCTGGACAGGGTCACGAGCAGTACTTC
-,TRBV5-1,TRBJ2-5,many,CASSLALNPKETQYF,TGCGCCAGCAGCTTGGCCTTAAACCCCAAAGAGACCCAGTACTTC
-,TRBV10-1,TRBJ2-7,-,CASSKFRPSEQYF,TGTGCCAGCAGTAAGTTTCGGCCCAGCGAGCAGTACTTC
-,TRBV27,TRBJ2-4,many,CASSTYRVNIQYF,TGTGCCAGCAGTACGTACAGGGTCAACATTCAGTACTTC
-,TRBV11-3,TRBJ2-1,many,CASSLDLINEQFF,TGTGCCAGCAGCTTAGATCTGATCAATGAGCAGTTCTTC
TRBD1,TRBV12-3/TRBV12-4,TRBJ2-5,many,CASSIGGWRETQYF,TGTGCCAGCAGCATAGGGGGCTGGAGGGAGACCCAGTACTTC
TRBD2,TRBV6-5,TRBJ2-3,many,CASSYSGASGVTDTQYF,TGTGCCAGCAGTTACTCGGGGGCTAGCGGGGTTACAGATACGCAGTATTTT
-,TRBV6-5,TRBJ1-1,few,CASRRSTEAFF,TGTGCCAGCAGAAGGAGCACTGAAGCTTTCTTT
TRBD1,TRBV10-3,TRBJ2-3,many,CAIAPGTGAGTDTQYF,TGTGCCATTGCCCCCGGGACAGGCGCTGGCACAGATACGCAGTATTTT
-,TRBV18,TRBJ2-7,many,CASSPPTGPTTGEQYF,TGTGCCAGCTCACCACCGACAGGTCCGACAACGGGGGAGCAGTACTTC
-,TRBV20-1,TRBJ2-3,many,CSATGELADTQYF,TGCAGTGCTACAGGGGAGTTAGCAGATACGCAGTATTTT
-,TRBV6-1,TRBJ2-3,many,CASSGYRTSPDTQYF,TGTGCCAGCAGTGGGTACAGGACTTCACCAGATACGCAGTATTTT
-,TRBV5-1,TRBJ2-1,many,CASSAGAGDEQFF,TGCGCCAGCAGCGCCGGCGCTGGCGATGAGCAGTTCTTC
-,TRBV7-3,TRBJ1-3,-,CASSLGRSGNTIYF,TGTGCCAGCAGCTTAGGGCGCTCTGGAAACACCATATATTTT
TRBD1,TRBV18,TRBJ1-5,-,CAISLGTASGKPQHF,TGTGCCATCTCACTGGGGACAGCCTCCGGGAAGCCCCAGCATTTT
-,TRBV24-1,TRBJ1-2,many,CATSDLAGDGYTF,TGTGCCACCAGTGATTTGGCGGGGGATGGCTACACCTTC
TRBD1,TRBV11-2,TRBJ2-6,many,CASSPEDRASGANVLTF,TGTGCCAGCAGCCCAGAGGACAGGGCTTCCGGGGCCAACGTCCTGACTTTC
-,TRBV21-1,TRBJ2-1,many,CASSKRSSYNEQFF,TGTGCCAGCAGCAAAAGGAGCTCCTACAATGAGCAGTTCTTC
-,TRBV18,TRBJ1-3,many,CASDSPGNTIYF,TGTGCCAGCGACAGCCCTGGAAACACCATATATTTT
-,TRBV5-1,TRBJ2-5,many,CASSEGPVEETQYF,TGCGCCAGCAGCGAGGGACCGGTCGAGGAGACCCAGTACTTC
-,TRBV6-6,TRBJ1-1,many,CASRPGANTEAFF,TGTGCCAGCAGACCGGGAGCGAACACTGAAGCTTTCTTT